Following are 2 T cell receptor beta chains from one sample sequenced in a study of blood T cell repertoires in COVID-19. Only in-frame clones appear in the TCRdb table, and some are missing; sequencing was by immunoSEQ multiplex PCR. The sample lists about 45,000 clones, approximately 85% occurring once. Sequencing input: peripheral blood. Receptors originate from a woman of 80 years or more with acute or convalescent COVID-19.

The chain has TRBV6-4 and TRBJ1-1, with TRBD1 matching over 10 bases. Germline CDR1 is MRHNA and CDR2 is SNTAGT. This CDR3 is built from 16 residues. V lost 8 bases, J lost 0 bases, and 9 bases stayed unmatched. The chain's CDR3 is CASLGQGISMNTEAFF. The CDR3 nucleotides read TGTGCCAGCCTGGGACAGGGGATCTCCATGAACACTGAAGCTTTCTTT.

This chain links TRBV6-4 with TRBJ1-1; D may be TRBD1 (5 bases). Germline loops: CDR1 MRHNA, CDR2 SNTAGT. The CDR3 is made up of 16 amino acids. The ends were cut back, 6 bases at V and 0 bases at J, with 17 bases in the middle. The CDR3 nucleotides are TGTGCCAGCAGCGCCGGGGGTACATGGGTGAACACTGAAGCTTTCTTT. As protein: CASSAGGTWVNTEAFF.